The next 14 T cell receptor beta chains were all read from a single sample in a study of response to subunit inactivated influenza vaccine. TCRdb re-derived calls from the RT-PCR reads in MiXCR, one entry per CDR3 protein. Of about 570,000 distinct CDR3 sequences listed, around 10% are singletons. Separately, the same data were catalogued under a study of T cells expressing NK-cell markers. That source reports: Scientists made TCR beta cDNA using 5'RACE template switching with UMIs.

Sequences were derived from PBMCs from blood, sampled on the day of vaccination. The receptor source for this set is a man in his fifties or sixties who received an inactivated influenza vaccine.

This clonotype was counted between two and nine times. CDR3 residues: CASTYSGRDTDTQYF. The CDR3, as DNA: TGCGCCAGCACCTATAGCGGGAGGGACACAGATACGCAGTATTTT. V is TRBV4-3 and J is TRBJ2-3; 11 bases map to TRBD2. J lost 2 bases, V lost 7 bases, and 5 bases had no gene match. In germline, CDR1 is LGHNA, CDR2 YSLEER. The CDR3 totals 15 residues.

The rearrangement joins TRBV6-1 to TRBJ2-5, with 9 bases identical to TRBD1. Germline loops: CDR1 MNHNS, CDR2 SASEGT. With 7 bases clipped from V and 5 bases from J, the junction kept 11 bases outside the gene matches. The CDR3 contains 15 residues. The CDR3 sequence is CASTAGQGRGETQYF. As DNA, the CDR3 is TGTGCCAGCACTGCGGGACAGGGCCGGGGCGAGACCCAGTACTTC.

The sample holds a few counts of this clonotype. The chain combines TRBV7-2 with TRBJ1-2; TRBD1 is a possible D gene (6 bases). The CDR3 is 13 residues long. V lost 5 bases and J 8 bases, leaving 15 bases between the germline ends. CDR1 and CDR2 from the germline V gene are SGHTA and FQGNSA. DNA of the CDR3: TGTGCCAGCAGCACTTTAAACAGGGACGGCTACACCTTC. This encodes CASSTLNRDGYTF.

The genes are TRBV6-1 and TRBJ2-7; the match to TRBD1 covers 9 bases. V dropped 6 bases and J dropped 2; count of bases not matched to a gene: 11. This CDR3 is built from 16 residues. The germline V gene encodes CDR1 MNHNS and CDR2 SASEGT. The CDR3 nucleotides are TGTGCCAGCAGACGCAGTATGGACAGGGGTGCCTACGAGCAGTACTTC. Translation: CASRRSMDRGAYEQYF.

This chain joins TRBV27 and TRBJ1-2, with D tentatively TRBD1 (5 bases). Germline values: CDR1 MNHEY, CDR2 SMNVEV (reference sequence). The CDR3 length is 13 residues. V lost 6 bases and J lost 4, with 12 bases in between. The DNA of the CDR3 is TGTGCCAGCAGCCGGAATGGGGGCTATGGCTACACCTTC. It yields the protein CASSRNGGYGYTF.

This sequence joins TRBV7-9 and TRBJ2-7, with D possibly matching TRBD2 (6 bases). V lost 1 base and J lost 6, with 13 bases in between. Per the germline V gene, CDR1 is SEHNR and CDR2 is FQNEAQ (reference sequence). This CDR3 has 14 amino acids. For the CDR3, the DNA is TGTGCCAGCAGCTTAGGTGGGAGGTCCGGCGAGCAGTACTTC. This sequence encodes CASSLGGRSGEQYF.

CDR3 coding DNA: TGCAGTGCTAGAGCGGGACAGGGGACCTATGGCTACACCTTC. As protein: CSARAGQGTYGYTF. This sequence joins TRBV20-1 and TRBJ1-2; TRBD1 matches at 10 bases. Germline loops: CDR1 DFQATT, CDR2 SNEGSKA (reference sequence). This CDR3 is built from 14 residues. V was clipped by 1 base and J by 4 bases; unmatched bases: 3.

The chain joins TRBV4-2 to TRBJ2-7; 14 bases agree with TRBD2. The CDR3 is 22 amino acids. V was clipped by 5 bases and J by 4 bases; unmatched bases: 25. Germline values: CDR1 LGHNA, CDR2 YNFKEQ. In nucleotides, the CDR3 is TGTGCCAGCAGCAAAAGAGCTCCATGGAGGCGGACTAGCGGGGGGAATGAATACGAGCAGTACTTC. Amino acid sequence: CASSKRAPWRRTSGGNEYEQYF.

This chain uses TRBV28 with TRBJ2-5, with 7 bases matching TRBD2. J lost 7 bases, V lost 1 base, and 3 bases had no gene match. Per germline, CDR1 MDHEN and CDR2 SYDVKM. The CDR3 extends over 13 amino acids. The CDR3 DNA reads TGTGCCAGCAGTTTATTACAGCGGGGGACCCAGTACTTC. Protein: CASSLLQRGTQYF.

This clonotype came up many times. The germline gene is not matched at one end of the junction; a read error may be the cause. The chain employs TRBV5-1 and TRBJ2-3; D may be TRBD1 (5 bases). Germline CDR1 is SGHRS and CDR2 is YFSETQ. This CDR3 is 15 amino acids long. In nucleotides, the CDR3 is TGCGCCAGCAGGCCGCAGGGTCCACGCACGGATACGCAGTATTTT. Translated: CASRPQGPRTDTQYF. Looking up the rest from reference TRBV5-1 and TRBJ2-3 gives the full variable domain: KAGVTQTPRYLIKTRGQQVTLSCSPISGHRSVSWYQQTPGQGLQFLFEYFSETQRNKGNFPGRFSGRQFSNSRSEMNVSTLELGDSALYLCASRPQGPRTDTQYFGPGTRLTVL.

This clonotype was counted only a few times. V is TRBV7-9 and J is TRBJ2-3; D tentatively reads TRBD1 or TRBD2 (5 bases each). The germline gives CDR1 SEHNR, CDR2 FQNEAQ (reference sequence). V lost 5 bases to trimming and J lost 8 bases, with 17 bases between them. This CDR3 is built from 14 residues. CDR3 in DNA: TGTGCCAGCAGCCGGGTGGGGGTACGGGGTACGCAGTATTTT. Encoded protein: CASSRVGVRGTQYF.

This clonotype was seen more than once but under ten times. The chain combines TRBV20-1 with TRBJ2-2, with D possibly TRBD1 on 5 matching bases. The CDR3 has 14 amino acids. Germline V gene lookup returns CDR1 DFQATT and CDR2 SNEGSKA (reference sequence). V was clipped by 3 bases and J by 4 bases, with 12 bases between them. The chain's CDR3 is CSARPSRVTGELFF. CDR3 DNA sequence: TGCAGTGCTAGGCCAAGCAGGGTCACCGGGGAGCTGTTTTTT.

This clonotype was observed at least ten times. The V and J genes are TRBV11-2 and TRBJ2-7, with D perhaps TRBD2 (6 bases). The CDR3 has 15 amino acids. Trimming pared 1 base from V and 4 bases from J, leaving 14 bases between. Germline V gene data show CDR1 as SGHAT and CDR2 as FQNNGV. CDR3 nucleotides: TGTGCCAGCAGCTTAGTGGGACTGGGGGGTTACGAGCAGTACTTC. Translated: CASSLVGLGGYEQYF.

A few counts support this clonotype. The V call is TRBV5-6, the J call TRBJ1-5; D gene uncertain. CDR1 is SGHDT and CDR2 is YYEEEE in the germline V gene. The CDR3 spans 15 residues. Trimming shortened V by 1 base and J by 6 bases, and 14 bases separated the two germline ends. The CDR3 DNA reads TGTGCCAGCAGCTTGAGAGGGAAAGTGAGTCAGCCCCAGCATTTT. Translated: CASSLRGKVSQPQHF.